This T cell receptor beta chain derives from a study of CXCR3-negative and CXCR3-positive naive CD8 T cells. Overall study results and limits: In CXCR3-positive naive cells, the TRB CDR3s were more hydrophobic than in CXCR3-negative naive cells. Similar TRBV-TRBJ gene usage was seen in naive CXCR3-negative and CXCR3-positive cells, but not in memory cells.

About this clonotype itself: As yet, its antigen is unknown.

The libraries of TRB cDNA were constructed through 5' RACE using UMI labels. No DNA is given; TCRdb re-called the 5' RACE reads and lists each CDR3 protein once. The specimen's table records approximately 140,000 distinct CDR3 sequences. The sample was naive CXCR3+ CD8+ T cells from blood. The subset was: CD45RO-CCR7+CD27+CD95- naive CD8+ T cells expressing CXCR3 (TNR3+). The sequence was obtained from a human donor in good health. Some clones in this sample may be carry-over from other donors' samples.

The CDR3 reads CASRRGNSYEQYF. J is TRBJ2-7 and V is TRBV27. The CDR3 length is 13 residues. Germline V CDR1 and CDR2: MNHEY, SMNVEV (reference sequence).